The rows below give T cell receptor beta chains drawn from one sample of a study of regulatory and conventional T cells in breast cancer. From the PCR reads, TCRdb called clonotypes with MiXCR, one entry per CDR3 protein. This sample has several hundred distinct CDR3 sequences; around 30% occur once, and the top ten carry around 13%. Sequenced material: regulatory T cells from blood. These receptor sequences come from a female donor with breast cancer. Both conserved end residues are part of each CDR3. A D gene is named only where the DNA matches it firmly. Expanded clones get a size class; other rows say once, few or many, or leave the size out.

clone_size	v_call	d_call	j_call	cdr3_aa	cdr3_nt
few	TRBV6-5	TRBD2	TRBJ2-1	CASSQPRVRGRAYHEQFF	TGTGCCAGCAGCCAACCTCGGGTCCGCGGGAGGGCCTACCATGAGCAGTTCTTC
NA	TRBV9	TRBD1	TRBJ2-7	CASSSRDRFAYEQYF	TGTGCCAGCAGCTCCCGGGACAGATTTGCCTACGAGCAGTACTTC
large	TRBV11-2	TRBD1	TRBJ2-5	CASSFRGETQYF	TGTGCCAGCAGCTTCAGGGGGGAGACCCAGTACTTC
few	TRBV15	NA	TRBJ1-5	CATSRERTLPQPQHF	TGTGCCACCAGCAGGGAGCGGACACTGCCTCAGCCCCAGCATTTT
few	TRBV6-5	NA	TRBJ2-5	CASSYSDTSQETQYF	TGTGCCAGCAGTTATAGCGACACCTCCCAAGAGACCCAGTACTTC
few	TRBV4-1	NA	TRBJ2-2	CASSQDRGQRTNTGELFF	TGCGCCAGCAGCCAAGATCGCGGACAGAGAACGAACACCGGGGAGCTGTTTTTT
few	TRBV7-3	NA	TRBJ1-4	CASSLLGATNEKLFF	TGTGCCAGCAGCTTATTGGGGGCAACTAATGAAAAACTGTTTTTT
few	TRBV15	NA	TRBJ2-1	CATSRPGLPIEQFF	TGTGCCACCAGCAGGCCGGGGCTACCAATAGAGCAGTTCTTC
NA	TRBV6-5	NA	TRBJ1-2	CASSPRRVNYGYTF	TGTGCCAGCAGTCCCCGGAGGGTTAACTATGGCTACACCTTC
few	TRBV27	TRBD1	TRBJ1-2	CASSPWTGNLNYGYTF	TGTGCCAGCAGTCCCTGGACAGGGAATCTAAACTATGGCTACACCTTC
once	TRBV9	TRBD2	TRBJ2-3	CASSVVGTSGTDTQYF	TGTGCCAGCAGCGTAGTTGGGACTAGCGGCACAGATACGCAGTATTTT
NA	TRBV7-9	NA	TRBJ1-1	CASSPVRQSTEAFF	TGTGCCAGCAGCCCCGTAAGACAGAGCACTGAAGCTTTCTTT